These T cell receptor beta chains were read from a single sample in a study of HIV-infected children after antiretroviral therapy interruption. A single record per CDR3 protein comes from TCRdb applying MiXCR to the 3' RACE reads. In the table there are several thousand distinct CDR3 sequences, 16% of which are singletons. Sequenced material: CD45RO+ CD8+ T cells from PBMCs, pooled from several time points, taken from a donor given antiretroviral therapy, either interrupted or continuous. The receptors originated from a pool of human donors with HIV. CDR3s include the opening cysteine and the closing phenylalanine or tryptophan. Fields, in order: clone size, J gene, V gene, D gene, CDR3 DNA, CDR3 protein. D genes are given only for firm matches. The listing skips clone size in some rows; elsewhere it reads once, few, many or a size class.

medium-sized | TRBJ1-2 | TRBV7-6 | - | TGTGCCAGCAGCAGGGGACAATTTAACTATGGCTACACCTTC | CASSRGQFNYGYTF
many | TRBJ2-3 | TRBV6-1 | TRBD1 | TGTGCCAGCAGGAGGGGACAGGCGGCAGATACGCAGTATTTT | CASRRGQAADTQYF
many | TRBJ1-1 | TRBV29-1 | - | TGCAGCGTTGAGGGATTAGGGACTGAAGCTTTCTTT | CSVEGLGTEAFF
many | TRBJ2-3 | TRBV7-2 | TRBD2 | TGTGCCAGCAGCGTTACCGGGACTAGCCGCACAGATACGCAGTATTTT | CASSVTGTSRTDTQYF
few | TRBJ1-6 | TRBV20-1 | - | TGCAGTGCTTCCGGGACGGCAAATTCACCCCTCCACTTT | CSASGTANSPLHF
medium-sized | TRBJ2-3 | TRBV5-1 | - | TGCGCCAGCAGCACTAGCACAGATACGCAGTATTTT | CASSTSTDTQYF
many | TRBJ1-1 | TRBV3-1 | - | TGTGCCAGCAGCCAAGATTGGATCGGGGACACTGAAGCTTTCTTT | CASSQDWIGDTEAFF
many | TRBJ2-7 | TRBV2 | - | TGTGCCAGCAGGACTTCCTACGAGCAGTACTTC | CASRTSYEQYF
many | TRBJ2-5 | TRBV6-5 | TRBD2 | TGTGCCAGCAGCCTAGCGGGAGTGGAGGAGACCCAGTACTTC | CASSLAGVEETQYF
once | TRBJ1-5 | TRBV3-1 | TRBD1 | TGTGCCAGCAGCCAAGAAGGCAGGGGGCGAGATCAGCCCCAGCATTTT | CASSQEGRGRDQPQHF
many | TRBJ1-2 | TRBV12-3/TRBV12-4 | - | TGTGCCAGCAGTCTGGAGCGGACGGGGAACTATGGCTACACCTTC | CASSLERTGNYGYTF
many | TRBJ1-2 | TRBV11-2 | - | TGTGCCAGCAGCTCTAGACAGGTCTATGGCTACACCTTC | CASSSRQVYGYTF
many | TRBJ2-7 | TRBV3-1 | TRBD2 | TGTGCCAGCAGCCAAAACCGACTAGCCAGCTCCTACGAGCAGTACTTC | CASSQNRLASSYEQYF
medium-sized | TRBJ2-3 | TRBV10-3 | TRBD2 | TGTGCCATCCCATTCCCGGGACTAGCACCCCTGTCCCCAGATACGCAGTATTTT | CAIPFPGLAPLSPDTQYF
few | TRBJ2-5 | TRBV20-1 | - | TGCAGTGCTAGAGGCAGTCACCAAGAGACCCAGTACTTC | CSARGSHQETQYF
many | TRBJ2-2 | TRBV20-1 | TRBD1 | TGCAGTGCTAGTGTTCGGACAGGGGTCGATAGGGAGCTGTTTTTT | CSASVRTGVDRELFF
many | TRBJ2-7 | TRBV25-1 | - | TGTGCCAGCAGTGATTACGGGACACTCTACGAGCAGTACTTC | CASSDYGTLYEQYF
many | TRBJ1-6 | TRBV6-1 | - | TGTGCCAGCAGTGTATCACCCCTCCACTTT | CASSVSPLHF
many | TRBJ2-7 | TRBV5-6 | TRBD1 | TGTGCCAGCAGCTTCGGGACAGGGTTCTACGAGCAGTACTTC | CASSFGTGFYEQYF
- | TRBJ1-1 | TRBV5-1 | - | TGCGCCAGCATCCCTCTCCCAGGGACTGAAGCTTTCTTT | CASIPLPGTEAFF
many | TRBJ1-2 | TRBV29-1 | - | TGCAGCGTTGAAGAAGGAGGGAACTATGGCTACACCTTC | CSVEEGGNYGYTF
many | TRBJ2-6 | TRBV15 | - | TGTGCCACCAGCAGAGATCGGGCTACTGGGGCCAACGTCCTGACTTTC | CATSRDRATGANVLTF
many | TRBJ1-4 | TRBV20-1 | - | TGCAGTGCCCCTCTCCGGTCCATGGGTGAAAAACTGTTTTTT | CSAPLRSMGEKLFF
- | TRBJ1-1 | TRBV2 | - | TGTGCCAGCAGGCCTACAGTTGACTTGAACACTGAAGCTTTCTTT | CASRPTVDLNTEAFF
medium-sized | TRBJ1-6 | TRBV5-1 | - | TGCGCCAGCAGCTTGGTTGGGGGATCACCCCTCCACTTT | CASSLVGGSPLHF
medium-sized | TRBJ1-1 | TRBV5-1 | - | TGCGCCAGCAGCTGGACAGATAACACTGAAGCTTTCTTT | CASSWTDNTEAFF
many | TRBJ1-6 | TRBV27 | - | TGTGCCAGCAGTATCGACAGAACCTGGGTTTCACCCCTCCACTTT | CASSIDRTWVSPLHF
- | TRBJ2-7 | TRBV6-4 | - | TGTGCCAGCAGTGATCTCTCGGACAGCTCCTACGAGCAGTACTTC | CASSDLSDSSYEQYF
- | TRBJ2-3 | TRBV12-3/TRBV12-4 | - | TGTGCCAGCAGTTTTCGAAGAAGCACAGATACGCAGTATTTT | CASSFRRSTDTQYF
many | TRBJ2-1 | TRBV5-5 | - | TGTGCCAGCAGCTTGTTGTTGGGACCGTACGATGAGCAGTTCTTC | CASSLLLGPYDEQFF
medium-sized | TRBJ2-7 | TRBV5-4 | - | TGTGCCAGCAGCTTGGCCGGGTCGAGGGGAGTTAACGAGCAGTACTTC | CASSLAGSRGVNEQYF
many | TRBJ1-5 | TRBV5-5 | - | TGTGCCAGCAGCTTGGGGCCTAGCAATCAGCCCCAGCATTTT | CASSLGPSNQPQHF
large | TRBJ2-1 | TRBV5-1 | - | TGCGCCAGCAGAGGCGGATCCTATACCTACAATGAGCAGTTCTTC | CASRGGSYTYNEQFF
many | TRBJ2-1 | TRBV12-3/TRBV12-4 | - | TGTGCCAGCAGTTTAGGCCGCTGGGGTGAGCAGTTCTTC | CASSLGRWGEQFF
many | TRBJ1-2 | TRBV30 | - | TGTGCCTGGCAGCGTGGGGTTAACGGCTACACCTTC | CAWQRGVNGYTF
many | TRBJ2-5 | TRBV18 | TRBD1 | TGTGCCAGCTCACCACCGTGGGACAGGGGTCGGGAGACCCAGTACTTC | CASSPPWDRGRETQYF
- | TRBJ1-5 | TRBV19 | - | TGTGCCAGTATTCGGGGTCCCGATCAGCCCCAGCATTTT | CASIRGPDQPQHF
large | TRBJ2-1 | TRBV3-1 | TRBD2 | TGTGCCAGCAGCCATAAGCGGGGGTACTACAATGAGCAGTTCTTC | CASSHKRGYYNEQFF
many | TRBJ2-3 | TRBV12-3/TRBV12-4 | TRBD2 | TGTGCCAGCAGCCTGAGGAGCGGGAGCTTCACAGATACGCAGTATTTT | CASSLRSGSFTDTQYF
many | TRBJ2-1 | TRBV18 | - | TGTGCCAGCTCACCACCCTCAGTCAATGAGCAGTTCTTC | CASSPPSVNEQFF
many | TRBJ1-1 | TRBV14 | - | TGTGCCAGCAGCCCCCAGGGAAGGAGGGGGGCTGAAGCTTTCTTT | CASSPQGRRGAEAFF
few | TRBJ1-4 | TRBV18 | - | TGTGCCAGCTCACCAAGCGCGGGCGAAAAACTGTTTTTT | CASSPSAGEKLFF
many | TRBJ1-1 | TRBV20-1 | - | TGCAGTGCTAGAGTGGCAGTGAACACTGAAGCTTTCTTT | CSARVAVNTEAFF
few | TRBJ2-3 | TRBV14 | TRBD2 | TGTGCCAGCAGCCCGCAGGGACTAGCGGGCGCAGATACGCAGTATTTT | CASSPQGLAGADTQYF
many | TRBJ2-1 | TRBV11-3 | - | TGTGCCAGCAGCTTAGGAGGTTCATACAATGAGCAGTTCTTC | CASSLGGSYNEQFF
many | TRBJ2-1 | TRBV14 | TRBD2 | TGTGCCAGCAGCCGATCCGGGACTAGCCGTAATGAGCAGTTCTTC | CASSRSGTSRNEQFF
medium-sized | TRBJ1-5 | TRBV12-3/TRBV12-4 | - | TGTGCCAGCAGTCTAACAGGGTACCGAGGTTCCAATCAGCCCCAGCATTTT | CASSLTGYRGSNQPQHF
many | TRBJ1-1 | TRBV5-1 | - | TGCGCCAGCAGCGTCGGGGACCGCGAGAACACTGAAGCTTTCTTT | CASSVGDRENTEAFF
many | TRBJ2-7 | TRBV12-3/TRBV12-4 | TRBD2 | TGTGCCAGCAGTCCCAGACTAGCGGGAAGGAGCTCCTACGAGCAGTACTTC | CASSPRLAGRSSYEQYF
medium-sized | TRBJ1-1 | TRBV7-2 | TRBD1 | TGTGCCAGCAGCTTAATAGGGACAGGGAACACTGAAGCTTTCTTT | CASSLIGTGNTEAFF
many | TRBJ2-1 | TRBV24-1 | TRBD2 | TGTGCCACCAGTGACTCGACTAGCGGGTCCCCAGACGAGCAGTTCTTC | CATSDSTSGSPDEQFF
large | TRBJ1-1 | TRBV4-1 | - | TGCGCCAGCAGCCAGACGGTCCTTTTAGAGCTTGAAGCTTTCTTT | CASSQTVLLELEAFF
- | TRBJ2-1 | TRBV11-1 | TRBD1 | TGCGCCAGCAGCTTCCGGGACAGGCTCGATGAGCAGTTCTTC | CASSFRDRLDEQFF
many | TRBJ1-6 | TRBV5-1 | - | TGCGCCAGCAGACGGGGGGCCGAGAATTCACCCCTCCACTTT | CASRRGAENSPLHF
many | TRBJ2-1 | TRBV28 | TRBD2 | TGTGCCAGCAGTTTCCTGACTAGCGGGAGGAAAAATGACAATGAGCAGTTCTTC | CASSFLTSGRKNDNEQFF
many | TRBJ2-7 | TRBV5-1 | TRBD1 | TGCGCCAGCAGACACCTCAGACAGGGTGCCTACGAGCAGTACTTC | CASRHLRQGAYEQYF
many | TRBJ1-1 | TRBV4-1 | - | TGCGCCAGCAGCCAAGATTGGAGGGTGAACACTGAAGCTTTCTTT | CASSQDWRVNTEAFF
many | TRBJ2-1 | TRBV7-9 | - | TGTGCCAGCAGCTTAGGCACCTACAATGAGCAGTTCTTC | CASSLGTYNEQFF
many | TRBJ2-2 | TRBV6-5 | - | TGTGCCAGCAGTTACGATCTCCCCGGCGGGACCGGGGAGCTGTTTTTT | CASSYDLPGGTGELFF
medium-sized | TRBJ2-7 | TRBV28 | - | TGTGCCAGCAGTGTCGTTTTAGCAGCGTACGAGCAGTACTTC | CASSVVLAAYEQYF